This T cell receptor beta chain was recovered during a study of blood T cell repertoires in COVID-19. Here immunoSEQ multiplex PCR was the method, and the copy in TCRdb shows in-frame clones only, minus some. The profile covers fewer than 15,000 clones, with about nine tenths appearing a single time and around 15% taken by the ten largest. This receptor was taken from a human donor in a cohort sampled during active COVID-19. Sequenced input: peripheral blood.

The CDR3 DNA is TGTGCCAGCAGCCAAGATTGGCCCGGGAGGGCCTGGGATACGCAGTATTTT. It codes for CASSQDWPGRAWDTQYF. The chain has TRBV4-2 and TRBJ2-3, with 8 bases aligning to TRBD2. V was clipped by 0 bases and J by 6 bases; unmatched bases: 11. The CDR3 loop spans 17 amino acids. Per the germline V gene, CDR1 is LGHNA and CDR2 is YNFKEQ.